Measured by frequency, the clone carrying this TCR beta chain is medium-sized. The antigen remains undetermined. This entry is derived from a study of T cell clusters in autoimmune cytopenias. The study's findings and limits: TRB repertoire shifts in secondary cytopenia and chronic lymphocytic leukemia mostly reflected lymphoma, not autoimmunity. The cluster-lack signature was not seen for secondary cytopenia versus chronic lymphocytic leukemia.

TRB was amplified from approximately 250 ng of peripheral blood genomic DNA per sample. The CDR3 totals 14 residues. TRB was amplified by touch-down multiplex PCR, primer pools A and B combined. TCRdb re-called the multiplex PCR reads and catalogs CDR3 proteins one per entry, DNA excluded. Its table records over 4,000 distinct CDR3 sequences. The chain employs TRBV12-3 or TRBV12-4 and TRBJ1-1. Sequenced input: peripheral blood. The receptor was isolated from a human donor with an autoimmune cytopenia or autoimmune hepatitis (not recorded which). The CDR3 sequence: CASSLRMSGDEAFF.